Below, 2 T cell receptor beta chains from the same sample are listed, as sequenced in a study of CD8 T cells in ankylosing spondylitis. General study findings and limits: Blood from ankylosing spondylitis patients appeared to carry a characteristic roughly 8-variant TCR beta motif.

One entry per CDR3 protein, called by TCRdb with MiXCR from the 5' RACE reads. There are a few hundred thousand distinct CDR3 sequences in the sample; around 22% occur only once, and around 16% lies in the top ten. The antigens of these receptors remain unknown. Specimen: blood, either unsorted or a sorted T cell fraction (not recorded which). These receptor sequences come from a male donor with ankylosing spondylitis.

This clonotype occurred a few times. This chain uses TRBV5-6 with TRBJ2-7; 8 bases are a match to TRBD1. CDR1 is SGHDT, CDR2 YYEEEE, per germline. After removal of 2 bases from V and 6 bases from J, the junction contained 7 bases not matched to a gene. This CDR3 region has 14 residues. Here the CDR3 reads CASSLPGGRVEQYF. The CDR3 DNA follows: TGTGCCAGCAGCTTACCAGGGGGCCGGGTCGAGCAGTACTTC.

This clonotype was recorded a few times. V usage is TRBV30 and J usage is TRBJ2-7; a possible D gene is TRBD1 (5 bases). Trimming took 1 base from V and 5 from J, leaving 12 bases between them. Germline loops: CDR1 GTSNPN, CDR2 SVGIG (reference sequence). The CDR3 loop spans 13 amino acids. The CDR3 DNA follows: TGTGCCTGGAGTGGGGCCAGGGATCACGAGCAGTACTTC. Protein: CAWSGARDHEQYF.